The 10 T cell receptor beta chains below were found in one sample sequenced in a study of OX40 agonist ivuxolimab in advanced cancers. The library was obtained by the immunoSEQ multiplex PCR assay. TCRdb provides this immuneACCESS table in a form limited to in-frame rearrangements. Some clones are lacking; in checked studies, under half of them reflect an unresolved V gene, and why the rest are absent is not known. The sample contains 77,000 or so clones, around 83% of them found a single time. The ten largest clones represent 2% to 2.5% of the sample. The source material was CD4+ or CD8+ T cells sorted from blood, sampled in a trial of the OX40 agonist ivuxolimab. These receptors were obtained from an adult with an advanced solid tumor such as melanoma, head and neck, liver or kidney cancer.

This rearrangement joins TRBV14 to TRBJ2-7, with 15 bases aligning to TRBD2. V gave up 4 bases and J gave up 3 bases; unmatched junction bases: 10. The CDR3 has 18 amino acids. The germline V gene encodes CDR1 SGHDN and CDR2 FVKESK. CDR3 amino acids: CASSLTPGLAGGGYEQYF. CDR3 coding DNA: TGTGCCAGCAGCCTTACTCCGGGACTAGCGGGAGGAGGCTACGAGCAGTACTTC. Filled out from reference TRBV14 and TRBJ2-7, the complete variable domain reads EAGVTQFPSHSVIEKGQTVTLRCDPISGHDNLYWYRRVMGKEIKFLLHFVKESKQDESGMPNNRFLAERTGGTYSTLKVQPAELEDSGVYFCASSLTPGLAGGGYEQYFGPGTRLTVT.

The chain has TRBV19 and TRBJ1-4; D remains ambiguous. Germline lookup yields CDR1 LNHDA and CDR2 SQIVND (reference sequence). There are 13 residues in the CDR3. V lost 1 base to trimming and J lost 6 bases, with 6 bases between them. CDR3 sequence reads: CASSIVPDEKLFF. The CDR3 DNA reads TGTGCCAGTAGTATAGTGCCAGATGAAAAACTGTTTTTT.

The V call is TRBV2, the J call TRBJ2-7; D is unclear. The germline gives CDR1 SNHLY, CDR2 FYNNEI. Trimming left V 2 bases short and J 6 bases short, with 14 bases between. This CDR3 is built from 14 residues. The DNA for the CDR3 is TGTGCCAGCAGTGAAAATTACCCAGCGCGCGAGCAGTACTTC. Residues: CASSENYPAREQYF.

This clone was seen just once. The chain is built from TRBV7-9 and TRBJ1-5, with 7 bases matching TRBD1. This CDR3 region has 15 residues. The ends lost 2 bases at V and 4 bases at J; junction bases unmatched: 5. Germline values: CDR1 SEHNR, CDR2 FQNEAQ (reference sequence). Here the CDR3 reads CASSLSGTANQPQHF. CDR3 nucleotide sequence: TGTGCCAGCAGCTTATCGGGGACAGCAAATCAGCCCCAGCATTTT. The variable domain in full, completed from reference TRBV7-9 and TRBJ1-5, reads DTGVSQNPRHKITKRGQNVTFRCDPISEHNRLYWYRQTLGQGPEFLTYFQNEAQLEKSRLLSDRFSAERPKGSFSTLEIQRTEQGDSAMYLCASSLSGTANQPQHFGDGTRLSIL.

The chain uses TRBV7-9 and TRBJ1-6, with D possibly TRBD1 on 5 matching bases. The CDR3 runs 13 residues. V was cut by 6 bases and J by 10 bases, with 13 bases left in between. Per the germline V gene, CDR1 is SEHNR and CDR2 is FQNEAQ (reference sequence). CDR3 nucleotides: TGTGCCAGCAGTCCAGGGAGCAAGTCACCCCTCCACTTT. Its translation is CASSPGSKSPLHF.

In this sample, this clone turned up once. The J gene is TRBJ1-1, the V gene TRBV28; the D is unclear. Germline CDR1 reads MDHEN; CDR2 reads SYDVKM. V was trimmed by 4 bases and J by 5 bases, leaving 17 bases between them. CDR3 length: 15 amino acids. The CDR3 DNA is TGTGCCAGCAGTTCCCCCCCCTTGGGCCGAACTGAAGCTTTCTTT. Amino acid sequence: CASSSPPLGRTEAFF.

Here the CDR3 reads CASSPGPTREQYF. The CDR3 bases are TGTGCCAGCTCACCAGGACCCACTCGGGAGCAGTACTTC. The chain employs TRBV18 and TRBJ2-7; unclear D gene. Germline V gene sequence: CDR1 KGHSH, CDR2 LQKENI. The CDR3 loop spans 13 amino acids. V was pared by 2 bases and J by 7 bases, with 12 bases between.

The chain uses TRBV7-9 and TRBJ2-1; TRBD1 matches 7 bases. V was pared by 6 bases and J by 0 bases, with 8 bases of the junction left unmatched. Per germline, CDR1 SEHNR and CDR2 FQNEAQ (reference sequence). The CDR3 spans 16 residues. The CDR3, as DNA: TGTGCCAGCAGTCAAAGACAGGGATTCTCCTACAATGAGCAGTTCTTC. This sequence encodes CASSQRQGFSYNEQFF.

The chain employs TRBV11-2 and TRBJ2-5, with 14 nucleotides matching TRBD2. Germline assignment: CDR1 SGHAT and CDR2 FQNNGV. Unmatched junction bases numbered 3, after V lost 5 bases and J lost 4 bases. The CDR3 covers 15 residues. CDR3 bases: TGTGCCAGCAGCCCGGGGACTAGCGGGAGAGAGACCCAGTACTTC. Translated, it gives CASSPGTSGRETQYF. Variable domain in full (rest from reference TRBV11-2 and TRBJ2-5): EAGVAQSPRYKIIEKRQSVAFWCNPISGHATLYWYQQILGQGPKLLIQFQNNGVVDDSQLPKDRFSAERLKGVDSTLKIQPAKLEDSAVYLCASSPGTSGRETQYFGPGTRLLVL.

The V call is TRBV7-2, the J call TRBJ1-2, with a tentative D call TRBD1 (6 bases). V was pared by 5 bases and J by 2 bases, with 15 bases between. CDR1 and CDR2 from the germline V gene are SGHTA and FQGNSA. The CDR3 runs to 15 residues. CDR3 sequence reads: CASSKLTGLNYGYTF. For the CDR3, the DNA is TGTGCCAGCAGCAAATTGACAGGATTGAACTATGGCTACACCTTC.